This T cell receptor beta chain emerged from a study of T cell clones after liver transplantation. Study details: Three of the eight recipients were HCV-positive; the rest had non-autoimmune, non-viral transplant indications.

This clone is a singleton in its sample. What it recognizes is unknown. Thawed unstimulated PBMCs were FACS-sorted by CD3, CD4 and CD8 into two populations. The method was immunoSEQ multiplex PCR; TCRdb's version includes in-frame clones alone and lacks a portion of them. The data contain roughly 120,000 clones, 90% of them singletons. Study-level points and caveats: Graft donor-reactive T cells possibly entered the graft instead of undergoing deletion. In 5 of 8 subjects, circulating graft-donor-reactive CD4 TCRbeta sequences fell significantly after transplant.

There are 14 residues in the CDR3. Germline lookup yields CDR1 MDHEN and CDR2 SYDVKM. Deletions cut 1 base from V and 3 bases from J, with 10 bases between. The TCR was taken from a human patient who received a liver transplant. The graft donor may have given rise to some T cells. The rearrangement joins TRBV28 to TRBJ2-7, with D tentatively TRBD1 (5 bases). Source: CD4+ T cells from blood, taken 12 months after liver transplant. CDR3 sequence (DNA): TGTGCCAGCAGTTTATTCGGTCAGGGCTACGAGCAGTACTTC. Translated: CASSLFGQGYEQYF.